This T cell receptor beta chain was recovered during a study of cytomegalovirus exposure and HLA in healthy donors. The study, taken as a whole, reports: The study carried out a later analysis of TCR beta sequences. It associated under 20,000 of them with specific HLA alleles at a false discovery rate of 0.05. Presence/absence analysis assumed near-uniform sequencing depth across donors. Across HLA loci, a later analysis found differing TCR association rates, with DRB1 most and HLA-C fewest. Confirmation was obtained in vitro that a few CMV-associated chains are specific for CMV antigens.

A note on this clone: Its antigen is currently unknown.

In germline, CDR1 is GTSNPN, CDR2 SVGIG (reference sequence). The CDR3 is 11 residues long. The study ran its PCR with 60 Vbeta and 13 Jbeta primers. Method: immunoSEQ multiplex PCR; TCRdb's copy keeps in-frame clones and lacks some. The sample totals 95,000 to 150,000 clones; its top ten clones hold more than 3%. The sequence was obtained from a man aged 18 to 30 in good health and CMV-seronegative. This chain connects TRBV30 to TRBJ2-5; 7 positions agree with TRBD1. With the DNA end fitting TRBJ2-7 better, the J assignment may be wrong. Sequences were obtained from PBMCs. The CDR3 spells CAWGRGYEQYF. In DNA form, the CDR3 reads TGTGCCTGGGGCAGGGGGTACGAGCAGTACTTC.